This T cell receptor (beta chain) was observed in a study of cytomegalovirus exposure and HLA in healthy donors. On this clone: The antigen is undetermined.

Germline V gene sequence: CDR1 SQVTM, CDR2 ANQGSEA. This CDR3 spans 13 amino acids. After removal of 3 bases from V and 4 bases from J, the junction contained 3 bases not matched to a gene. Findings of the study overall: TCR sequences were mostly rare, though some public TCRs occurred in many donors. In a later analysis, first-cohort TCR clusters were found to tend to co-occur in the 100 to 150 validation repertoires. TCR beta chains numbering some 160 were designated cytomegalovirus-associated.

The method was immunoSEQ multiplex PCR; TCRdb's version includes in-frame clones alone and lacks a portion of them. The table records roughly 70,000 clones, approximately 96% of them present only once. This TCR was recovered from a woman aged 18-29 years in good health and CMV-seropositive. The chain combines TRBV29-1 with TRBJ2-1; TRBD2 matches 7 bases. Sequences were obtained from PBMCs. This chain's CDR3 is CSVEASGYNEQFF. The DNA for the CDR3 is TGCAGCGTTGAGGCTAGCGGTTACAATGAGCAGTTCTTC.